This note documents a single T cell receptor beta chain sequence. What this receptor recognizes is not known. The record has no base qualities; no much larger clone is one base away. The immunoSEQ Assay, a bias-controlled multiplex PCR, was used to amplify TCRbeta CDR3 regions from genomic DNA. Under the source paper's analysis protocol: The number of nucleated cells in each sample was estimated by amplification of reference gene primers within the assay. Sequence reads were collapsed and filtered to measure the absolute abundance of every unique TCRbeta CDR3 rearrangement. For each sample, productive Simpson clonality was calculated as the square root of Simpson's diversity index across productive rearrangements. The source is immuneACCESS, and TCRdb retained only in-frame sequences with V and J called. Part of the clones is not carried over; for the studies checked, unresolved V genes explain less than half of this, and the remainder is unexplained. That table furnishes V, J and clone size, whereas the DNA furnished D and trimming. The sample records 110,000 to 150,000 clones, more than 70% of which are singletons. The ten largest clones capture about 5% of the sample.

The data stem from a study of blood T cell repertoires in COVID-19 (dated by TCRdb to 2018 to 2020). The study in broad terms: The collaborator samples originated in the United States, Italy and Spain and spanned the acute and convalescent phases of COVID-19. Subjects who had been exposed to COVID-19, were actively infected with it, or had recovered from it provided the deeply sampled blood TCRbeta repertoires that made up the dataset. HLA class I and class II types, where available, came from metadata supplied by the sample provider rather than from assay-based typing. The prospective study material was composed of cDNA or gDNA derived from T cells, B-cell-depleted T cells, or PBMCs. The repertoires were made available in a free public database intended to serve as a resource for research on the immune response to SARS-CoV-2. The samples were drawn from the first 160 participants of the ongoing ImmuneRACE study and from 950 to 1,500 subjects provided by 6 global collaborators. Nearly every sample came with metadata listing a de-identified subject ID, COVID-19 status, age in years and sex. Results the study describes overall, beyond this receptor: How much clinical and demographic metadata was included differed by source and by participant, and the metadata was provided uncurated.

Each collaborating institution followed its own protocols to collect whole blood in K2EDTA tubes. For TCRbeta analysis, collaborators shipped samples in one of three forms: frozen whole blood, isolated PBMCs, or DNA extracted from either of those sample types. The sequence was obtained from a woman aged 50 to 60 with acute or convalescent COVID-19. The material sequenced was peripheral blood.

The CDR3 protein is CASRLGTANQPQHF. The DNA reads as follows: TGTGCCAGCAGATTGGGGACTGCCAATCAGCCCCAGCATTTT. The chain is encoded by TRBV7-2 joined to TRBJ1-5; possibly the D gene is TRBD1, per 5 matching bases. Taken from cysteine to phenylalanine, the CDR3 has 14 residues. CDR3 DNA is the only sequence kept; it has 42 bases, read in frame from the first base. V gives up 6 bases and J gives up 3 bases, and the segment between their germline ends measures 12 bases. Looking up the germline V gene yields CDR1 SGHTA and CDR2 FQGNSA.